This T cell receptor beta chain is from a study of shared clonotypes between healthy human individuals. The investigators split CD4+ cells into a CD45RA+ naive subset and a CD45RA-negative memory subset. TCRdb's table, derived via immunoSEQ multiplex PCR, lists solely in-frame clones and lacks some. The repertoire holds a few million clones, approximately 90% seen once, with more than 0.12% in the top ten. V was trimmed by 6 bases and J by 1 base, leaving 10 bases between them. CDR3 length equals 13 residues. CDR1 SGHTS and CDR2 YDEGEE come from the germline V gene. The receptor's source is a man in his late teens or twenties in good health. The chain recombines TRBV5-8 with TRBJ2-5, with D unresolved. Specimen: naive CD4+ T cells sorted from blood. The subset denotes: CD45RA+ positively selected. CDR3 region: CASIWVPQETQYF. Written as DNA, the CDR3 is TGTGCCAGCATCTGGGTTCCCCAAGAGACCCAGTACTTC.